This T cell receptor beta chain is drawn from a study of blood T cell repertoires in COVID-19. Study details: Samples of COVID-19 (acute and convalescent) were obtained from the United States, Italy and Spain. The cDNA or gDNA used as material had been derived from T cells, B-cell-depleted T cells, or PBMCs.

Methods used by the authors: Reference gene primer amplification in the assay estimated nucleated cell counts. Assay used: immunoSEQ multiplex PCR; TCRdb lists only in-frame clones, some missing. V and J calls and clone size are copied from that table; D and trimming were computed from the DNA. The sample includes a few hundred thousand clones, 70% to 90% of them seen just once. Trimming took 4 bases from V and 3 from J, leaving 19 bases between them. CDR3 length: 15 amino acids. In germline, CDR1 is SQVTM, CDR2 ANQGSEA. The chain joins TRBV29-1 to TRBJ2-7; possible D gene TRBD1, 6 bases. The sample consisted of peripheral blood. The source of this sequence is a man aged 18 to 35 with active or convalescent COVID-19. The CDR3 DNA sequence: TGCAGCGTTGGCTCCTACTCTACAGGGAACTACGAGCAGTACTTC. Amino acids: CSVGSYSTGNYEQYF.